This T cell receptor (beta chain) was profiled in a study of human T cells and chemical hapten exposure. Across the whole study: Minor volume differences among pooled libraries chiefly drove per-sample TCR yield variation.

Each cDNA molecule in the library carried unique molecular identifiers. Authors' analysis steps: The number of TCRs in each sample had a median of about 96,000 and spanned roughly 23,224 to 700,000. MiXCR, applied by TCRdb to the RACE reads, yields one record per CDR3 protein. TCRdb's processing, not the study's, gives the V and J calls here. The top ten hold around 5.5% of the sample, which has approximately 44,000 distinct CDR3 sequences, 3.5% to 4.5% seen once. Findings and limits, study-wide: Following DPC sensitization, TCRs present above 1 in 1000 frequency showed no change.

This clonotype was seen a few times. Its antigen is currently unknown. Sample time point: healthy volunteer bleed at 2 weeks. Someone pulled total RNA out of unfractionated whole blood. The CDR3 is 13 amino acids. V was shortened by 3 bases and J by 7 bases, with 10 bases between the two germline ends. The chain joins TRBV12-3 or TRBV12-4 to TRBJ1-5, with D uncertain. Input material: whole blood. The sequence was collected from a human donor in good health. Some clones in this sample may be carry-over from other donors' samples. CDR3 bases: TGTGCCAGCAGTTTCCGGGCTCGGCAGCCCCAGCATTTT. Translation gives CASSFRARQPQHF.